The 29 T cell receptor beta chains below all came from one sample that was sequenced in a study of T cells in Graves' hyperthyroidism and ophthalmopathy. Regions amplified from RNA transcripts were the TCR beta CDR3 regions. First-round RT-PCR of the TCR CDR3 relied on the HTBI primer set. TCRdb used MiXCR to reprocess the multiplex PCR reads, holding one entry per CDR3 protein. The sample lists hundreds of thousands of distinct CDR3 sequences, approximately 14% occurring once. Input material: blood. These receptors all stem from a man aged 18 to 35 with Graves' ophthalmopathy.

Ten or more counts support this clonotype. The chain employs TRBV12-3 or TRBV12-4 and TRBJ2-5, with D unclear. V was trimmed by 2 bases and J by 1 base, leaving 5 bases between them. This CDR3 has 13 residues. CDR3 DNA: TGTGCCAGCAGTTTAAGCTCCCAAGAGACCCAGTACTTC. Amino acid sequence: CASSLSSQETQYF.

This clonotype has at least ten counts. The rearrangement joins TRBV12-3 or TRBV12-4 to TRBJ2-3; weak D call: TRBD2 (5 bases). Trimming took 3 bases from V and 2 from J, leaving 15 bases between them. This CDR3 is 16 amino acids long. The CDR3 protein is CASSFRGPTNTDTQYF. The DNA for the CDR3 is TGTGCCAGCAGTTTCCGGGGTCCCACAAACACAGATACGCAGTATTTT.

This clonotype appeared a few times. The genes are TRBV19 and TRBJ2-7, with D perhaps TRBD1 (8 bases). The CDR3 is made up of 15 amino acids. Trimming stripped 9 bases from V and 2 bases from J, with 20 bases between. Per the germline V gene, CDR1 is LNHDA and CDR2 is SQIVND (reference sequence). CDR3 in DNA: TGTGCCAGCCGAGCGGGGACAGGAAGGACCTACGAGCAGTACTTC. It codes for CASRAGTGRTYEQYF.

This clonotype showed up just a few times. The rearrangement uses TRBV7-9 and TRBJ1-2; perhaps TRBD1 as D (6 bases). The CDR3 has 16 residues. V lost 6 bases to trimming and J lost 2 bases, with 19 bases between them. From germline, CDR1 is SEHNR and CDR2 FQNEAQ (reference sequence). CDR3 coding DNA: TGTGCCAGCAGACCCATCCCCCCAACAGGGAACTATGGCTACACCTTC. It encodes CASRPIPPTGNYGYTF.

This clonotype was observed many times. V is TRBV29-1 and J is TRBJ2-5; TRBD2 agrees at 8 bases. Looked up from germline, CDR1 is SQVTM and CDR2 is ANQGSEA. Trimming took 4 bases from V and 5 from J; bases not matched to a gene: 3. This CDR3 contains 12 residues. Here the CDR3 reads CSVGSGSETQYF. The CDR3 DNA is TGCAGCGTTGGGAGCGGGAGTGAGACCCAGTACTTC.

V is TRBV10-3 and J is TRBJ2-1; TRBD1 agrees at 8 bases. CDR1 is ENHRY, CDR2 SYGVKD, per germline. The CDR3 loop spans 14 amino acids. J lost 6 bases, V lost 9 bases, and 10 bases had no gene match. The CDR3 coding sequence is TGTGCCATATACCAGGGGGCCGCTGGCAATGAGCAGTTCTTC. Protein sequence: CAIYQGAAGNEQFF.

The CDR3 bases are TGTGCCAGCAGCTTGCGGGTCTCTAGCACAGATACGCAGTATTTT. Its protein is CASSLRVSSTDTQYF. This chain links TRBV5-6 with TRBJ2-3; no clear D gene. The germline V gene encodes CDR1 SGHDT and CDR2 YYEEEE. This CDR3 is built from 15 residues. V lost 1 base, J lost 0 bases, and 9 bases lay in between.

The rearrangement uses TRBV4-1 and TRBJ2-5, with a tentative D call TRBD2 (7 bases). With 4 bases removed from V and 5 bases from J, the gap between germline ends came to 20 bases. The germline gives CDR1 MGHRA, CDR2 YSYEKL. The length of the CDR3 is 16 residues. The CDR3 nucleotides are TGCGCCAGCAGCCCCTCTGGGGGGGGCGGAAGGGAGACCCAGTACTTC. This gives the protein CASSPSGGGGRETQYF.

Points on this clonotype: A much larger clonotype is one base distant, so this may be a read error. The chain is built from TRBV11-2 and TRBJ1-2, with 7 nucleotides matching TRBD1. There are 15 residues in the CDR3. Germline V gene sequence: CDR1 SGHAT, CDR2 FQNNGV. As DNA, the CDR3 is TGTGCCAGCGGCTTATATCAGGGGGAGGCTATAAGCTACACCTTC. Protein sequence: CASGLYQGEAISYTF. Together with reference TRBV11-2 and TRBJ1-2, the CDR3 gives the full variable domain: EAGVAQSPRYKIIEKRQSVAFWCNPISGHATLYWYQQILGQGPKLLIQFQNNGVVDDSQLPKDRFSAERLKGVDSTLKIQPAKLEDSAVYLCASGLYQGEAISYTFGSGTRLTVV.

This clonotype was seen many times. The V call is TRBV10-3, the J call TRBJ1-2, with D hard to call. This CDR3 has 14 residues. CDR1 is ENHRY, CDR2 SYGVKD, per germline. Trimming took 2 bases from V and 7 from J, leaving 14 bases between them. CDR3 region: CAISELTGSGGYTF. CDR3 nucleotides: TGTGCCATCAGTGAGCTTACCGGGTCTGGTGGCTACACCTTC.

This clonotype was counted many times. The J gene is TRBJ2-5, the V gene TRBV24-1; 12 nucleotides match TRBD1. V shed 3 bases and J 5 bases; nucleotides not matched to a gene: 15. CDR1 and CDR2 from the germline V gene are KGHDR and SFDVKD. This CDR3 comprises 19 residues. CDR3 DNA: TGTGCCACCAGTGATCGGGGACAGGGGGCTCGAACCTTCCAGGAGACCCAGTACTTC. Its protein product is CATSDRGQGARTFQETQYF.

This clonotype was observed many times. The chain has TRBV2 and TRBJ1-3; 9 bases line up with TRBD1. Trimming removed 5 bases from V and 3 bases from J; junction bases left unmatched: 5. From germline, CDR1 is SNHLY and CDR2 FYNNEI. CDR3 length: 15 residues. The CDR3 bases are TGTGCCAGCAGTCCGGGACAGGGCTTTGGAAACACCATATATTTT. As protein: CASSPGQGFGNTIYF.

In this sample, this clonotype turned up a few times. The V gene is TRBV29-1, the J gene TRBJ2-2; the D call may be TRBD1 or TRBD2 (5 bases each). CDR1 and CDR2 (germline): SQVTM, ANQGSEA. The CDR3 has 14 amino acids. V was clipped by 6 bases and J by 0 bases, with 11 bases between them. The CDR3 protein is CSVGVTANTGELFF. In nucleotides, the CDR3 is TGCAGCGTGGGGGTGACCGCGAACACCGGGGAGCTGTTTTTT.

Remarks on this clonotype: A much more abundant neighbour one base away suggests this may be a read error. This rearrangement joins TRBV7-9 to TRBJ2-7; 9 bases are shared with TRBD1. The tail of the sequence fits TRBJ2-1 better, so the J call may be wrong. The CDR3 is 16 residues long. Germline values: CDR1 SEHNR, CDR2 FQNEAQ (reference sequence). The CDR3 here is CASSLGLQGASYEQFF. DNA of the CDR3: TGTGCCAGCAGCTTAGGGCTACAGGGGGCCTCCTACGAGCAGTTCTTC.

This CDR3 is CASSPGQGGRDEQFF. The CDR3 nucleotides read TGTGCCAGCAGCCCCGGACAGGGGGGAAGGGATGAGCAGTTCTTC. The chain uses TRBV13 and TRBJ2-1; 10 nucleotides agree with TRBD1. The length of the CDR3 is 15 residues. With 5 bases clipped from V and 8 bases from J, the junction kept 9 bases outside the gene matches. Germline V gene data show CDR1 as PRHDT and CDR2 as FYEKMQ (reference sequence).

With respect to this clonotype: This may come from a read error, since a much larger clone is one base off. The chain joins TRBV28 to TRBJ2-7; TRBD2 aligns across 15 bases. V gave up 5 bases and J gave up 5 bases; unmatched junction bases: 13. Germline V gene sequence: CDR1 MDHEN, CDR2 SYDVKM. The CDR3 sequence is 18 residues long. The CDR3 region has the DNA TGTGCCAGCAGTCCAACGGGACTAGCGGGAGGCTCGGGGAACGAGCAGTACTTC. Its protein is CASSPTGLAGGSGNEQYF. The entire variable domain, with the rest obtained from reference TRBV28 and TRBJ2-7, is as follows: DVKVTQSSRYLVKRTGEKVFLECVQDMDHENMFWYRQDPGLGLRLIYFSYDVKMKEKGDIPEGYSVSREKKERFSLILESASTNQTSMYLCASSPTGLAGGSGNEQYFGPGTRLTVT.

This clonotype has only a few counts. The chain joins TRBV13 to TRBJ1-3; D gene ambiguous. V shed 5 bases and J shed 2 bases, with 13 bases lying between them. The CDR3 runs to 15 residues. Germline V gene lookup returns CDR1 PRHDT and CDR2 FYEKMQ (reference sequence). CDR3 coding DNA: TGTGCCAGCAGCCAAGGGCCAGTCACTGGAAACACCATATATTTT. It codes for CASSQGPVTGNTIYF.

The chain uses TRBV10-3 and TRBJ2-1; TRBD2 aligns across 11 bases. CDR3 length: 15 amino acids. J gave up 2 bases and V 9 bases, and 6 bases lay outside the gene matches. CDR1 and CDR2 from the germline V gene are ENHRY and SYGVKD. The CDR3 nucleotides read TGTGCCATTAGAACTAGCGGGGGCCCCTACAATGAGCAGTTCTTC. Its protein product is CAIRTSGGPYNEQFF.

In its sample, this clonotype was seen a few times. For the CDR3, the DNA is TGTGCCAGCACCACTAGCGGGGGGGGGGAGACCCAGTACTTC. Translation: CASTTSGGGETQYF. This chain joins TRBV5-8 and TRBJ2-5; 13 bases are a match to TRBD2. The trim removed 6 bases at V and 5 bases at J, leaving 4 bases unmatched. The germline V gene has CDR1 SGHTS and CDR2 YDEGEE. The CDR3 totals 14 residues.

This clonotype was picked up many times. The chain is built from TRBV30 and TRBJ2-4; possibly TRBD2 for D (5 bases). The germline CDR1 and CDR2 sequences are GTSNPN and SVGIG (reference sequence). The CDR3 spans 11 residues. Trimming took off 1 base at V and 8 bases at J, with 6 bases between the two ends. As DNA, the CDR3 is TGTGCCTGGAGTGCCGGGGACATTCAGTACTTC. Residues: CAWSAGDIQYF. Based on the CDR3 plus reference TRBV30 and TRBJ2-4, the full variable domain is SQTIHQWPATLVQPVGSPLSLECTVEGTSNPNLYWYRQAAGRGLQLLFYSVGIGQISSEVPQNLSASRPQDRQFILSSKKLLLSDSGFYLCAWSAGDIQYFGAGTRLSVL.

This clonotype has at least ten counts. The V and J genes are TRBV7-3 and TRBJ2-1; TRBD2 matches at 9 bases. The CDR3 is 15 amino acids. Germline CDR1 reads SGHTA; CDR2 reads FQGTGA. J gave up 6 bases and V 5 bases, and 8 bases lay outside the gene matches. The CDR3 bases are TGTGCCAGCAGCCCCCGGACTAGCGCATTCAATGAGCAGTTCTTC. It yields the protein CASSPRTSAFNEQFF.

This clonotype was counted ten times or more. The V call is TRBV6-1, the J call TRBJ1-6, with 7 bases fitting TRBD1. CDR1 MNHNS and CDR2 SASEGT come from the germline V gene. This CDR3 has 14 residues. V trimming: 6 bases; J trimming: 8 bases; junction bases outside the gene matches: 7. The CDR3 region has the DNA TGTGCCAGCAGCAAACAGGGGAAGGATTCACCCCTCCACTTT. The encoded protein is CASSKQGKDSPLHF.

This clonotype has at least ten counts. The chain links TRBV2 to TRBJ2-5, with 8 bases lining up with TRBD1. Germline V gives CDR1 SNHLY, CDR2 FYNNEI. The CDR3 length is 13 residues. Unmatched junction bases numbered 5, after V lost 7 bases and J lost 4 bases. The CDR3 nucleotides read TGTGCCAGCAAGCCTACAGGGGGAGAGACCCAGTACTTC. Its protein product is CASKPTGGETQYF.

On this clonotype: A read error may be the cause here, since a much bigger clone is one base away. The chain is built from TRBV12-3 or TRBV12-4 and TRBJ2-3; perhaps TRBD1 as D (5 bases). The CDR3 has 15 amino acids. The CDR3 DNA reads as TGTGCCGGCAGTTCCAGGGTGGGGCACACAGATACGCAGTATTTT. This gives the protein CAGSSRVGHTDTQYF.

The table lists this clonotype with many counts. CDR3 sequence reads: CASRGSSGSADTQYF. The DNA for the CDR3 is TGTGCCAGCAGGGGGTCTAGCGGGAGTGCAGATACGCAGTATTTT. This chain joins TRBV12-3 or TRBV12-4 and TRBJ2-3; 10 bases are shared with TRBD2. The CDR3 is 15 amino acids. After removal of 6 bases from V and 4 bases from J, the junction contained 7 bases not matched to a gene.

This clonotype showed up many times. The junction shows a germline mismatch at one end, possibly a read error. The V call is TRBV7-3, the J call TRBJ2-7; TRBD1 might be the D (5 bases). The CDR3 has 14 amino acids. CDR1 SGHTA and CDR2 FQGTGA come from the germline V gene. The CDR3 bases are TGTGCCAGCAGCTTAACAGACAGTACAGACGAACAGTACTTC. Its translation is CASSLTDSTDEQYF.

This clonotype was recorded many times. The chain combines TRBV6-1 with TRBJ2-7; perhaps TRBD1 as D (6 bases). The length of the CDR3 is 14 residues. The V gene lost 6 bases and the J gene lost 2 bases, with 14 bases spanning the gap. From germline, CDR1 is MNHNS and CDR2 SASEGT. The CDR3 loop is CASRGRQGTYEQYF. The CDR3 DNA sequence: TGTGCCAGCAGGGGCCGGCAGGGGACCTACGAGCAGTACTTC.

This clonotype showed up just a few times. A much larger clone lies a single base off, so this may be a read error. In DNA, the CDR3 is TGTGCCAGCAGCTTAAGTACAGGGGGCAGGTACAATGAGCAGCTCTTC. Protein sequence: CASSLSTGGRYNEQLF. The V gene is TRBV7-6, the J gene TRBJ2-1; 9 bases line up with TRBD1. Germline V gene data show CDR1 as SGHVS and CDR2 as FNYEAQ. The CDR3 runs 16 residues.

This clonotype was counted only a few times. V usage is TRBV6-5 and J usage is TRBJ2-3; D might be TRBD1 or TRBD2, each matching 5 bases. Germline V CDR1 and CDR2: MNHEY, SVGAGI. Between the trimmed V and J ends, which lost 0 bases and 7 bases, there was a span of 14 bases. The CDR3 has 15 amino acids. The CDR3 loop is CASSYSGDPAYTQYF. In nucleotides, the CDR3 is TGTGCCAGCAGTTACTCGGGGGACCCGGCATATACGCAGTATTTT.